The 32 T cell receptor beta chains below were found in one sample sequenced in a study of blood T cells in healthy people across ages. A sample-barcoded 5' primer and a J-beta primer mix were used in a second PCR of about 6 to 11 cycles. MiXCR, applied by TCRdb to the 5' RACE reads, yields one record per CDR3 protein. The table has some 890,000 distinct CDR3 sequences, about 29% seen once. This same sample was also taken into another study, of T cells of mothers and their children.

Specimen: blood. The source is a woman aged 35 to 49 in good health.

The chain is built from TRBV20-1 and TRBJ1-6; a weak D match, TRBD1 (6 bases). Trimming shortened V by 5 bases and J by 9 bases, and 20 bases separated the two germline ends. This CDR3 is built from 15 residues. Germline loops: CDR1 DFQATT, CDR2 SNEGSKA (reference sequence). The CDR3 bases are TGCAGTGCTGTGGGGGCGGGAGGGGTTCGTTCACCCCTCCACTTT. Translation: CSAVGAGGVRSPLHF.

Of note for this clonotype: A much larger clone lies a single base off, so this may be a read error. The chain has TRBV7-2 and TRBJ2-3; 15 bases fit TRBD2. The CDR3 covers 16 residues. CDR1 is SGHTA, CDR2 FQGNSA, per germline. The DNA for the CDR3 is TGTGCCGGCAGCGAGGGACTAGCGGGGGGTTCAGATACGCAGTATTTT. It is translated as CAGSEGLAGGSDTQYF. Full variable domain (remainder filled in from reference TRBV7-2 and TRBJ2-3): GAGVSQSPSNKVTEKGKDVELRCDPISGHTALYWYRQSLGQGLEFLIYFQGNSAPDKSGLPSDRFSAERTGGSVSTLTIQRTQQEDSAVYLCAGSEGLAGGSDTQYFGPGTRLTVL.

V is TRBV12-3 or TRBV12-4 and J is TRBJ2-1; D possibly corresponds to TRBD1 (6 bases). This CDR3 is 12 amino acids long. Trimming stripped 10 bases from V and 10 bases from J, with 17 bases between. This CDR3 reads CANRTEAWEQFF. The CDR3 DNA reads TGTGCCAACAGGACAGAGGCGTGGGAGCAGTTCTTC.

In its sample, this clonotype was seen many times. The gene calls are TRBV20-1 and TRBJ2-3; 8 positions agree with TRBD2. The CDR3 has 15 amino acids. V trimming: 0 bases; J trimming: 1 base; junction bases outside the gene matches: 3. Germline V lookup: CDR1 DFQATT, CDR2 SNEGSKA (reference sequence). The CDR3 DNA is TGCAGTGCTAGAGATGCGACTAGCGGCACAGATACGCAGTATTTT. Amino acid sequence: CSARDATSGTDTQYF.

This clonotype was found a few times. A much larger clone differs by one base, so this may be a read error. The chain is built from TRBV4-3 and TRBJ2-1; D not certain. CDR1 and CDR2 (germline): LGHNA, YSLEER. The length of the CDR3 is 14 residues. This CDR3 is CASSELGSHNEQFF. CDR3 coding DNA: TGCGCCAGCAGCGAGTTGGGCTCCCACAATGAGCAGTTCTTC.

This clonotype was recorded at least ten times. V is TRBV28 and J is TRBJ1-2; D is unresolved. Germline V gene lookup returns CDR1 MDHEN and CDR2 SYDVKM. There are 14 residues in the CDR3. V was trimmed by 7 bases and J by 4 bases, leaving 16 bases between them. The CDR3 DNA reads as TGTGCCAGCAAAAGGACGGGAGATTTCTATGGCTACACCTTC. This encodes CASKRTGDFYGYTF.

This clonotype has only a few counts. This chain links TRBV19 with TRBJ1-2, with TRBD1 matching over 8 bases. J lost 2 bases, V lost 6 bases, and 8 bases had no gene match. The germline V gene encodes CDR1 LNHDA and CDR2 SQIVND (reference sequence). The length of the CDR3 is 15 residues. The CDR3 loop reads CASRDRVVPNYGYTF. As DNA, the CDR3 is TGTGCCAGTAGGGACAGGGTTGTCCCCAACTATGGCTACACCTTC.

The J gene is TRBJ2-3, the V gene TRBV28, with unresolved D. Trimming took 6 bases from V and 1 from J, leaving 8 bases between them. The length of the CDR3 is 13 residues. Germline CDR1 is MDHEN and CDR2 is SYDVKM. DNA of the CDR3: TGTGCCAGCAGGCAGCCGGGCACAGATACGCAGTATTTT. It encodes CASRQPGTDTQYF.

This clonotype was counted between two and nine times. The genes are TRBV18 and TRBJ2-5, with 8 bases that match TRBD1. Looked up from germline, CDR1 is KGHSH and CDR2 is LQKENI. The CDR3 consists of 17 residues. J lost 11 bases, V lost 5 bases, and 22 bases had no gene match. DNA of the CDR3: TGTGCCAGCTCAAGCTACGGGGGACAGGCAGGTAGGGGTGAGCAGTACTTC. Translating gives CASSSYGGQAGRGEQYF.

This clonotype was detected many times. This chain joins TRBV5-1 and TRBJ2-1, with 9 bases fitting TRBD1. Germline CDR1 reads SGHRS; CDR2 reads YFSETQ. The CDR3 contains 15 residues. J was trimmed by 8 bases and V by 0 bases; bases with no gene match: 6. The CDR3 sequence is CASSLGTGAIYEQFF. The CDR3 bases are TGCGCCAGCAGCTTGGGGACAGGGGCTATCTATGAGCAGTTCTTC.

In this sample, this clonotype turned up a few times. The V call is TRBV12-3 or TRBV12-4, the J call TRBJ2-1; 10 bases align to TRBD1. The junction had 8 bases not matched to a gene; V was cut back by 4 bases and J by 8 bases. The CDR3 is 15 residues long. The CDR3 bases are TGTGCCAGCAGTTCCCCGGGACAGGGGAAGGATGAGCAGTTCTTC. It encodes CASSSPGQGKDEQFF.

The genes are TRBV15 and TRBJ1-2; no definite D call. The CDR3 has 16 residues. V was clipped by 5 bases and J by 6 bases, with 22 bases between them. The germline V gene has CDR1 LNHNV and CDR2 YYDKDF (reference sequence). DNA of the CDR3: TGTGCCACCAGCGGTGAGACACGCCTCGTTTCGGATGGCTACACCTTC. This translates into CATSGETRLVSDGYTF.

In this sample, this clonotype turned up a few times. This rearrangement joins TRBV7-2 to TRBJ1-2; D not resolved. Per the germline V gene, CDR1 is SGHTA and CDR2 is FQGNSA. CDR3 length: 16 amino acids. The V end was cut by 5 bases, the J end by 8 bases, with 24 bases between. The CDR3: CASSPLRILGVRGYTF. Here the CDR3 DNA reads TGTGCCAGCAGCCCGCTTAGAATTCTCGGGGTTCGAGGCTACACCTTC.

This clonotype turned up a few times. The rearrangement joins TRBV6-6 to TRBJ2-3, with 7 bases identical to TRBD1. CDR1 is MNHNY and CDR2 is SVGAGI in the germline V gene (reference sequence). This CDR3 is built from 16 residues. J was trimmed by 2 bases and V by 5 bases; bases with no gene match: 10. The CDR3 loop reads CASSMTGFRYTDTQYF. The DNA of the CDR3 is TGTGCCAGCAGTATGACAGGGTTTCGGTACACAGATACGCAGTATTTT.

This chain links TRBV11-2 with TRBJ2-5; D possibly matches TRBD1 or TRBD2 (6 bases each). With the DNA end fitting TRBJ2-7 better, the J assignment may be wrong. Germline V CDR1 and CDR2: SGHAT, FQNNGV. The CDR3 is 15 residues long. The CDR3 protein is CASSLDSGGYYEQYF. The CDR3 region has the DNA TGTGCCAGCAGCTTAGACTCCGGGGGCTACTACGAGCAGTACTTC.

With regard to this clonotype: A single base separates this from a much larger clone, so it may be a read error. The chain uses TRBV20-1 and TRBJ2-5; a possible D gene is TRBD2 (5 bases). V was clipped by 6 bases and J by 11 bases, with 25 bases between them. Germline V gives CDR1 DFQATT, CDR2 SNEGSKA (reference sequence). The CDR3 contains 14 residues. The CDR3 DNA follows: TGCAGTGCCAGCCCAAGCGGACGCTCCTACGGGCAGTACTTC. The encoded protein is CSASPSGRSYGQYF.

V and J are TRBV29-1 and TRBJ1-2; D possibly corresponds to TRBD1 (6 bases). CDR1 SQVTM and CDR2 ANQGSEA come from the germline V gene. Trimming shortened V by 5 bases and J by 0 bases, and 13 bases separated the two germline ends. The CDR3 loop spans 14 amino acids. DNA for the CDR3: TGCAGCGTTATCGGGGGGGGCTCTAACTATGGCTACACCTTC. Translation: CSVIGGGSNYGYTF.

This clonotype was counted between two and nine times. This chain joins TRBV2 and TRBJ1-2; a weak D match, TRBD1 (6 bases). The V gene lost 4 bases and the J gene lost 4 bases, with 13 bases spanning the gap. Germline assignment: CDR1 SNHLY and CDR2 FYNNEI. The CDR3 totals 14 residues. CDR3 residues: CASSAVRGSYGYTF. In nucleotides, the CDR3 is TGTGCCAGCAGTGCTGTCAGGGGTAGCTATGGCTACACCTTC.

This clonotype was counted many times. The chain uses TRBV20-1 and TRBJ2-7; perhaps TRBD2 as D (7 bases). The V gene lost 6 bases and the J gene lost 3 bases, with 15 bases spanning the gap. Germline CDR1 is DFQATT and CDR2 is SNEGSKA (reference sequence). The CDR3 has 13 residues. In DNA form, the CDR3 reads TGCAGTGCGGCGGGGGCGACCTTCTACGAGCAGTACTTC. It specifies CSAAGATFYEQYF.

The chain uses TRBV7-9 and TRBJ2-3; TRBD2 might be the D (5 bases). V lost 5 bases and J lost 4, with 7 bases in between. Germline CDR1 is SEHNR and CDR2 is FQNEAQ (reference sequence). This CDR3 has 12 residues. As DNA, the CDR3 is TGTGCCAGCAGCCGAGGGCCAGATACGCAGTATTTT. Translating it yields CASSRGPDTQYF.

This chain links TRBV7-3 with TRBJ2-5, with D perhaps matching TRBD1 (6 bases). CDR1 is SGHTA and CDR2 is FQGTGA in the germline V gene. Trimming stripped 0 bases from V and 1 base from J, with 18 bases between. The CDR3 has 18 amino acids. The CDR3 sequence is CASSLTHRVEIRQETQYF. The CDR3 nucleotides read TGTGCCAGCAGCTTAACGCACAGGGTTGAAATTCGCCAAGAGACCCAGTACTTC.

At least ten counts were recorded for this clonotype. V usage is TRBV20-1 and J usage is TRBJ2-1; 12 bases line up with TRBD2. Germline V lookup: CDR1 DFQATT, CDR2 SNEGSKA (reference sequence). The CDR3 contains 14 residues. Trimming removed 6 bases from V and 4 bases from J; junction bases left unmatched: 4. CDR3 sequence (DNA): TGCAGTGCGACGACTAGCGGGGGTTACAATGAGCAGTTCTTC. It specifies CSATTSGGYNEQFF.

This clonotype occurred a few times. The junction departs from germline at one end; a sequencing error may be responsible. The chain combines TRBV6-1 with TRBJ1-1, with unresolved D. The CDR3 sequence is 14 residues long. The germline gives CDR1 MNHNS, CDR2 SASEGT. CDR3 DNA: TGTGCCAGCAGGGAAGCTTTAAGGTACACTGAAGCTTTCTTT. Translation gives CASREALRYTEAFF.

This clonotype was counted only a few times. V is TRBV18 and J is TRBJ2-5, with D perhaps TRBD2 (6 bases). Germline V gives CDR1 KGHSH, CDR2 LQKENI. The CDR3 extends over 15 amino acids. Trimming left V 1 base short and J 7 bases short, with 16 bases between. CDR3 in DNA: TGTGCCAGCTCACCACGGAGGGAGAGGGTGATGACCCAGTACTTC. This codes for CASSPRRERVMTQYF.

Regarding this clonotype: Since a much larger clone is just one base distant, this may be a read error. The V gene is TRBV6-5, the J gene TRBJ1-2; tentatively, D is TRBD1 (5 bases). V gave up 7 bases and J gave up 4 bases, with 13 bases separating them. The CDR3 runs to 13 residues. CDR1 MNHEY and CDR2 SVGAGI come from the germline V gene. CDR3 in DNA: TGTGCCAGCAATCGCGACAGTTTCTATGGCTACACCTTC. Translated, it gives CASNRDSFYGYTF.

This clonotype was detected a few times. The V and J genes are TRBV5-1 and TRBJ2-7, with D uncertain. This CDR3 region has 12 residues. Germline CDR1 and CDR2: SGHRS and YFSETQ. Between the trimmed V and J ends, which lost 5 bases and 5 bases, there was a span of 11 bases. In DNA form, the CDR3 reads TGCGCCAGCAGGGGTGGTCTAAACGAGCAGTACTTC. Residues: CASRGGLNEQYF.

The chain carries TRBV12-5 and TRBJ1-1, with a weak D call TRBD1 (6 bases). The CDR3 is made up of 15 amino acids. The germline V gene encodes CDR1 LGHNT and CDR2 FRNRAP. Trimming stripped 5 bases from V and 2 bases from J, with 15 bases between. The CDR3: CASGNTIQGNTEAFF. For the CDR3, the DNA is TGTGCTAGTGGTAATACGATACAGGGTAACACTGAAGCTTTCTTT.

This clonotype has more than one count but fewer than ten. The V gene is TRBV18, the J gene TRBJ2-3, with D possibly being TRBD2 (6 bases). The CDR3 is 18 amino acids. The germline V and J ends were trimmed by 2 bases and 0 bases, with 18 bases remaining between them. The V gene's germline CDR1 is KGHSH and CDR2 LQKENI. The CDR3 sequence is CASSPNFSGQTSTDTQYF. The CDR3 nucleotides are TGTGCCAGCTCACCAAATTTCAGCGGGCAAACTAGCACAGATACGCAGTATTTT.

This clonotype was counted ten times or more. The chain carries TRBV29-1 and TRBJ2-7; D not certain. This CDR3 region has 13 residues. CDR1 and CDR2 from the germline V gene are SQVTM and ANQGSEA. V was shortened by 1 base and J by 1 base, with 8 bases between the two germline ends. The CDR3 region has the DNA TGCAGCGTTGAAGCACTATCATCCTACGAGCAGTACTTC. Translated, it gives CSVEALSSYEQYF.

The chain recombines TRBV7-2 with TRBJ2-3; 13 bases match TRBD2. Germline V CDR1 and CDR2: SGHTA, FQGNSA. V dropped 5 bases and J dropped 7; count of bases not matched to a gene: 15. The CDR3 totals 18 residues. The CDR3 reads CASSPSWGPGLAGNTQYF. The CDR3, as DNA: TGTGCCAGCAGCCCCTCCTGGGGACCGGGACTAGCGGGGAATACGCAGTATTTT.

The J gene is TRBJ1-5, the V gene TRBV6-2 or TRBV6-3, with 11 bases that match TRBD1. The CDR3 spans 14 residues. Losses at the gene ends were 6 bases for V and 5 bases for J; bases not matched to a gene: 3. The germline CDR1 and CDR2 sequences are MNHEY and SVGEGT. The CDR3 reads CASRWTGGDQPQHF. The CDR3 nucleotides read TGTGCCAGCAGATGGACAGGGGGCGATCAGCCCCAGCATTTT.

This clonotype showed up just a few times. The rearrangement uses TRBV7-3 and TRBJ2-1, with 11 bases that match TRBD2. Losses at the gene ends were 5 bases for V and 9 bases for J; bases not matched to a gene: 6. Germline V gene sequence: CDR1 SGHTA, CDR2 FQGTGA. The CDR3 is 14 residues long. CDR3 protein: CASSRSGGASEQFF. The CDR3 DNA is TGTGCCAGCAGCCGTAGCGGGGGGGCCTCTGAGCAGTTCTTC.